The entry below describes one T cell receptor beta chain. CDR3 length: 15 amino acids. Germline V gene data show CDR1 as SGHRS and CDR2 as YFSETQ. V shed 0 bases and J 7 bases; nucleotides not matched to a gene: 10. These data come from a study of blood T cell repertoires in COVID-19. This table comes from immunoSEQ multiplex PCR, and its TCRdb copy is limited to in-frame clones, with some not included. The sample has about 230,000 clones, approximately 84% seen once. The sequence derives from a man aged 18 to 29 who had recovered from COVID-19. The rearrangement joins TRBV5-1 to TRBJ2-7; 7 nucleotides line up with TRBD2. Sequences were obtained from PBMCs or T cells enriched from blood (not recorded which). The CDR3 spells CASSLVGLAAGEQYF. Here the CDR3 DNA reads TGCGCCAGCAGCTTGGTCGGTCTAGCGGCGGGAGAGCAGTACTTC. The full variable domain, rest sourced from reference TRBV5-1 and TRBJ2-7, is KAGVTQTPRYLIKTRGQQVTLSCSPISGHRSVSWYQQTPGQGLQFLFEYFSETQRNKGNFPGRFSGRQFSNSRSEMNVSTLELGDSALYLCASSLVGLAAGEQYFGPGTRLTVT.